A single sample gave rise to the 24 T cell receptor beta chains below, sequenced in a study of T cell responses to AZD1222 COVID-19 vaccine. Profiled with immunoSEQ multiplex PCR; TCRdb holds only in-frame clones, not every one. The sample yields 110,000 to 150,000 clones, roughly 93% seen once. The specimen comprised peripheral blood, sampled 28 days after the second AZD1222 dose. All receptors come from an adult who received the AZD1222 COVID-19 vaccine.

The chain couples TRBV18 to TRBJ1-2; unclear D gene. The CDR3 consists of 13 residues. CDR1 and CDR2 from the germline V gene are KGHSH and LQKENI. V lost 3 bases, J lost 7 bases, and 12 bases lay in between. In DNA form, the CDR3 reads TGTGCCAGCTCACCTATGGGTCGTAGTGGCTACACCTTC. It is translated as CASSPMGRSGYTF.

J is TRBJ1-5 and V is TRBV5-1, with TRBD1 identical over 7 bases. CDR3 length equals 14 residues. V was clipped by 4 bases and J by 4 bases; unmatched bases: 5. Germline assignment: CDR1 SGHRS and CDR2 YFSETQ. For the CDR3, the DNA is TGCGCCAGCAGCCCCGGACAGGAGAATCAGCCCCAGCATTTT. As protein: CASSPGQENQPQHF.

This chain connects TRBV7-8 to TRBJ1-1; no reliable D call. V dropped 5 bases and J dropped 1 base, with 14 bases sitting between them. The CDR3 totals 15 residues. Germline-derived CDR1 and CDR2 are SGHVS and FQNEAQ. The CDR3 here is CASSPVGEENTEAFF. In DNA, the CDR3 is TGTGCCAGCAGCCCCGTGGGAGAAGAGAACACTGAAGCTTTCTTT. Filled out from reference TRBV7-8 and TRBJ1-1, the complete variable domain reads GAGVSQSPRYKVAKRGQDVALRCDPISGHVSLFWYQQALGQGPEFLTYFQNEAQLDKSGLPSDRFFAERPEGSVSTLKIQRTQQEDSAVYLCASSPVGEENTEAFFGQGTRLTVV.

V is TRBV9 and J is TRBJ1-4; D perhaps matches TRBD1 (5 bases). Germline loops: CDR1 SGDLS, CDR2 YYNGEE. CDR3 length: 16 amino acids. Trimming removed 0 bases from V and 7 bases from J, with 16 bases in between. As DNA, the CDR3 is TGTGCCAGCAGCGTAGGGGGCGGCCAGGTTGGTGAAAAACTGTTTTTT. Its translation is CASSVGGGQVGEKLFF. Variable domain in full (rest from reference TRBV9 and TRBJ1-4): DSGVTQTPKHLITATGQRVTLRCSPRSGDLSVYWYQQSLDQGLQFLIQYYNGEERAKGNILERFSAQQFPDLHSELNLSSLELGDSALYFCASSVGGGQVGEKLFFGSGTQLSVL.

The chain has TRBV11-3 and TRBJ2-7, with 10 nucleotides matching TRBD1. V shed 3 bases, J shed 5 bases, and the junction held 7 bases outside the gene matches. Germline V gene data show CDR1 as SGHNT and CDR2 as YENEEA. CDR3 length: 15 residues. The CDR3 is CASSLIGTGVHEQYF. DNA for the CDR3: TGTGCCAGCAGCTTGATCGGGACAGGGGTCCACGAGCAGTACTTC.

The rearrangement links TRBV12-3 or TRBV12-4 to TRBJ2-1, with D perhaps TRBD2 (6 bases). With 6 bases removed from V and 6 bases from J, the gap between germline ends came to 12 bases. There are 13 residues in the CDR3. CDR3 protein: CASRRDSVNEQFF. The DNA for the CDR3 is TGTGCCAGCAGGCGGGACTCCGTCAATGAGCAGTTCTTC.

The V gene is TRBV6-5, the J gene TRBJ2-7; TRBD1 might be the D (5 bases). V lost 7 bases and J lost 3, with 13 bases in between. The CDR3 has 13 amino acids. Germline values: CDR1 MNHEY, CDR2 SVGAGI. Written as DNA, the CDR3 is TGTGCCAGCAATAACATTCAGGGCTACGAGCAGTACTTC. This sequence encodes CASNNIQGYEQYF.

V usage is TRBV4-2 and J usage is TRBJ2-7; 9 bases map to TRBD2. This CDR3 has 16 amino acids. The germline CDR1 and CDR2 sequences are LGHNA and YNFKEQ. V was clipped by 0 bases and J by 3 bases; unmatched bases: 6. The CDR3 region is CASSQDGAGGLYEQYF. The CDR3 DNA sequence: TGTGCCAGCAGCCAAGATGGGGCGGGGGGGCTCTACGAGCAGTACTTC.

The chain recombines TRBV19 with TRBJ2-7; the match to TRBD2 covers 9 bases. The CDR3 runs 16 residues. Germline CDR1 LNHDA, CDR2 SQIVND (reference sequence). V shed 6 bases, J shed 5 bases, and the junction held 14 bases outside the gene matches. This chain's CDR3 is CASSSGASGNFNEQYF. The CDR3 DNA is TGTGCCAGTAGCTCAGGCGCTAGCGGGAATTTTAACGAGCAGTACTTC.

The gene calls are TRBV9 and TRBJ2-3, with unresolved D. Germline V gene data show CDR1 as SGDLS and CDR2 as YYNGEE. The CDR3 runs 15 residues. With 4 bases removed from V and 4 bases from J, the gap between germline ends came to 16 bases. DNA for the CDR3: TGTGCCAGCAGCCCGATGTCCTCCCCCGCAGATACGCAGTATTTT. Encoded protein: CASSPMSSPADTQYF. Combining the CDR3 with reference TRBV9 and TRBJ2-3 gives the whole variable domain DSGVTQTPKHLITATGQRVTLRCSPRSGDLSVYWYQQSLDQGLQFLIQYYNGEERAKGNILERFSAQQFPDLHSELNLSSLELGDSALYFCASSPMSSPADTQYFGPGTRLTVL.

The CDR3 region has the DNA TGTGCCAGCAGCTTAGCTGTACTCCAACTAGCGGGTACCTACGAGCAGTACTTC. It specifies CASSLAVLQLAGTYEQYF. The chain carries TRBV7-9 and TRBJ2-7; 9 nucleotides line up with TRBD2. From germline, CDR1 is SEHNR and CDR2 FQNEAQ (reference sequence). J gave up 2 bases and V 0 bases, and 11 bases lay outside the gene matches. The CDR3 runs to 18 residues. Drawing the rest from reference TRBV7-9 and TRBJ2-7, the complete variable domain is DTGVSQNPRHKITKRGQNVTFRCDPISEHNRLYWYRQTLGQGPEFLTYFQNEAQLEKSRLLSDRFSAERPKGSFSTLEIQRTEQGDSAMYLCASSLAVLQLAGTYEQYFGPGTRLTVT.

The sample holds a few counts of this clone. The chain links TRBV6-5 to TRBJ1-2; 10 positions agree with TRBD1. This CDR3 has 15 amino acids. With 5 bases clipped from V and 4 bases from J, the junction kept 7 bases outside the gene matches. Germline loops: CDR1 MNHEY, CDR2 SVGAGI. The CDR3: CASSRGQGLTYGYTF. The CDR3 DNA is TGTGCCAGCAGTCGGGGACAGGGGCTGACCTATGGCTACACCTTC.

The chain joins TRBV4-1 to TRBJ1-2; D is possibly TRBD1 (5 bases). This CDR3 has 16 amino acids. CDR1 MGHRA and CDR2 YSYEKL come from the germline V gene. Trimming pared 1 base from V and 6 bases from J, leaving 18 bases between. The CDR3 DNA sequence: TGCGCCAGCAGCCAAGTTGGACAACCAGAGGTAGATGGCTACACCTTC. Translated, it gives CASSQVGQPEVDGYTF.

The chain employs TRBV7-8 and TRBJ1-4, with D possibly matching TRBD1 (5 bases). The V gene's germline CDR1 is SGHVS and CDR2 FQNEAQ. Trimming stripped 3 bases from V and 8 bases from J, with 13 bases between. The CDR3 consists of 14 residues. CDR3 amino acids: CASSLQGQGEKLFF. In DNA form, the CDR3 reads TGTGCCAGCAGCTTGCAGGGTCAAGGGGAAAAACTGTTTTTT.

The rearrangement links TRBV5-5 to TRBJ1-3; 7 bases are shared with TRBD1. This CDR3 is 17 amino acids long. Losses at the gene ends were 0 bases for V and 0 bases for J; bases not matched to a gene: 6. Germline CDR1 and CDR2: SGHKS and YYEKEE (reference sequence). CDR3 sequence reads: CASSLVTGAFSGNTIYF. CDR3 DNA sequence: TGTGCCAGCAGCTTGGTAACAGGGGCATTCTCTGGAAACACCATATATTTT.

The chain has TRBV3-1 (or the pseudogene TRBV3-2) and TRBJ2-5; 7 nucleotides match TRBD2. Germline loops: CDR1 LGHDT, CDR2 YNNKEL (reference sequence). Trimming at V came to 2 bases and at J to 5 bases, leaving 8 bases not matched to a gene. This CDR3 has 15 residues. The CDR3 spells CASSQWEGLRETQYF. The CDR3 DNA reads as TGTGCCAGCAGCCAATGGGAGGGCTTAAGGGAGACCCAGTACTTC.

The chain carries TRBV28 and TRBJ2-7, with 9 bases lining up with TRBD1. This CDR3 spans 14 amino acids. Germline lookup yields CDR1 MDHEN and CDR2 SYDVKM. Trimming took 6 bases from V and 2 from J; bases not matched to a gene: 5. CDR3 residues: CASRRTGDTYEQYF. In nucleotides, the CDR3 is TGTGCCAGCAGACGGACAGGGGACACCTACGAGCAGTACTTC. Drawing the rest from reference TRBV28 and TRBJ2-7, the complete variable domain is DVKVTQSSRYLVKRTGEKVFLECVQDMDHENMFWYRQDPGLGLRLIYFSYDVKMKEKGDIPEGYSVSREKKERFSLILESASTNQTSMYLCASRRTGDTYEQYFGPGTRLTVT.

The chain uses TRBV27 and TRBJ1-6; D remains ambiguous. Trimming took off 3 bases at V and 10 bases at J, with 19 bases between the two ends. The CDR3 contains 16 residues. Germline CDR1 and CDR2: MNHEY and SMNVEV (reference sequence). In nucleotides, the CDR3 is TGTGCCAGCAGTTTTCTGACAACCGCAGGTGAATCACCCCTCCACTTT. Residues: CASSFLTTAGESPLHF.

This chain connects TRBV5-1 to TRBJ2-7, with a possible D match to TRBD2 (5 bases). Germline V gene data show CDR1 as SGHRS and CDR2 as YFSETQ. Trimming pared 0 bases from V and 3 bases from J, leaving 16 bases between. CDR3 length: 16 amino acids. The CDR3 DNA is TGCGCCAGCAGCTTGGGAAGGCAGTCGAGGGTCTACGAGCAGTACTTC. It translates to CASSLGRQSRVYEQYF.

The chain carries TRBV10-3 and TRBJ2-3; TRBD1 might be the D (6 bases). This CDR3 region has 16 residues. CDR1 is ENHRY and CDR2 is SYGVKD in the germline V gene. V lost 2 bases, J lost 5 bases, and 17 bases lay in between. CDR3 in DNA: TGTGCCATCAGTGAGAGTCGAGGGGGTGAGATAGATACGCAGTATTTT. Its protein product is CAISESRGGEIDTQYF.

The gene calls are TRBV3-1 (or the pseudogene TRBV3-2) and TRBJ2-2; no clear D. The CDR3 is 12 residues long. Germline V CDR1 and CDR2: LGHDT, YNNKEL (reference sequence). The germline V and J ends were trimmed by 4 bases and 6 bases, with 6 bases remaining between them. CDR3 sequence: CASSLNPGELFF. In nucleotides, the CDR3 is TGTGCCAGCAGCCTAAACCCCGGGGAGCTGTTTTTT.

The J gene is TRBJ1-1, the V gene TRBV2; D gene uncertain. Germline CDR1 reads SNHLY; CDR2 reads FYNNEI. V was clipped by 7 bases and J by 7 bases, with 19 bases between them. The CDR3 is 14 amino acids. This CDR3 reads CASISGPNAGEAFF. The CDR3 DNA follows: TGTGCCAGCATCTCCGGACCCAATGCGGGTGAAGCTTTCTTT.

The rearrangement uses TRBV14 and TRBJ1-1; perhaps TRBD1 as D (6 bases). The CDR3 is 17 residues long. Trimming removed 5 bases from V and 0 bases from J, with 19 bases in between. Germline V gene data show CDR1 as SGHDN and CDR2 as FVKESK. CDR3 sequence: CASSARWTANMNTEAFF. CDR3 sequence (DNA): TGTGCCAGCAGCGCCCGCTGGACAGCGAACATGAACACTGAAGCTTTCTTT.

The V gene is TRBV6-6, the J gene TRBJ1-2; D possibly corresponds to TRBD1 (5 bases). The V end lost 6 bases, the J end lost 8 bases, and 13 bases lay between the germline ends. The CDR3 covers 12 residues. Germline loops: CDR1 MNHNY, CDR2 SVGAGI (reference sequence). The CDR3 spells CASSTGTGGYTF. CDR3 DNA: TGTGCCAGCAGCACGGGGACCGGGGGCTACACCTTC.